The clone carrying this TCR beta chain has only a few counts. The sample originates from a study of human T cells and chemical hapten exposure. The time point was: patch test 1, 2 weeks after DPC sensitization. Sample treatment: therapeutic diphenylcyclopropenone sensitization with weekly scalp DPC. TCRdb recomputed calls from the RACE reads with MiXCR, one row per CDR3 protein. The repertoire has about 120,000 distinct CDR3 sequences, about 12% of them found once; the top ten carry around 1.4%. The source of this sequence is a woman in her fifties or sixties with alopecia areata. Some clones in this sample may be carry-over from other donors' samples. Material: whole blood, obtained in connection with sensitization to the hapten diphenylcyclopropenone (DPC).

CDR3 amino acids: CASSWGQGYDEQYF. CDR3 nucleotides: TGTGCCAGCAGCTGGGGACAGGGTTACGACGAGCAGTACTTC. The chain combines TRBV5-5 with TRBJ2-7, with 9 nucleotides matching TRBD1. The V segment lost 3 bases and the J segment 5 bases; nucleotides outside the gene matches: 6. The CDR3 extends over 14 amino acids. Germline V lookup: CDR1 SGHKS, CDR2 YYEKEE (reference sequence).